One sample yielded the 18 T cell receptor beta chains listed below, sequenced in a study of T cells in Graves' hyperthyroidism and ophthalmopathy. Amplification targeted TCR beta CDR3 regions from RNA transcripts. Carried out on the TCR CDR3, a first-round RT-PCR used the HTBI primer set. Each CDR3 protein gets one entry after TCRdb re-called the multiplex PCR reads with MiXCR. The data show about 740,000 distinct CDR3 sequences, 14% seen once. The source material was blood. Receptors were obtained from a woman under 30 with Graves' hyperthyroidism.

The table lists this clonotype with many counts. This CDR3 reads CASSQEGSLWDGYTF. The CDR3 DNA reads TGTGCCAGCAGCCAAGAAGGCTCTCTCTGGGATGGCTACACCTTC. The chain combines TRBV3-1 with TRBJ1-2; D remains unclear. The CDR3 runs to 15 residues. V was trimmed by 0 bases and J by 6 bases, leaving 14 bases between them. Germline values: CDR1 LGHDT, CDR2 YNNKEL (reference sequence).

This clonotype turned up a few times. The V call is TRBV20-1, the J call TRBJ1-1, with D perhaps matching TRBD1 (5 bases). Germline loops: CDR1 DFQATT, CDR2 SNEGSKA (reference sequence). The CDR3 is made up of 13 amino acids. Trimming left V 5 bases short and J 1 base short, with 11 bases between. CDR3 nucleotides: TGCAGTGCTCCCGCGGGGGGGAACACTGAAGCTTTCTTT. Amino acids: CSAPAGGNTEAFF.

V usage is TRBV15 and J usage is TRBJ2-2, with 7 bases identical to TRBD1. The germline V gene has CDR1 LNHNV and CDR2 YYDKDF (reference sequence). V shed 3 bases, J shed 10 bases, and the junction held 11 bases outside the gene matches. The CDR3 runs to 15 residues. This CDR3 is CATSRDRQGLLELFF. In DNA, the CDR3 is TGTGCCACCAGCAGGGACCGACAGGGCCTTTTGGAGCTGTTTTTT. The full variable domain, completed using reference TRBV15 and TRBJ2-2, is DAMVIQNPRYQVTQFGKPVTLSCSQTLNHNVMYWYQQKSSQAPKLLFHYYDKDFNNEADTPDNFQSRRPNTSFCFLDIRSPGLGDTAMYLCATSRDRQGLLELFFGEGSRLTVL.

This clonotype showed up many times. This chain connects TRBV2 to TRBJ2-7; 8 nucleotides agree with TRBD2. This CDR3 is built from 14 residues. Germline lookup yields CDR1 SNHLY and CDR2 FYNNEI. Unmatched junction bases numbered 10, after V lost 9 bases and J lost 3 bases. The CDR3 DNA sequence: TGTGCCAGAGAGGCCGCCAGCGGGAGCTACGAGCAGTACTTC. This sequence encodes CAREAASGSYEQYF.

V gene TRBV7-8 combines with J gene TRBJ2-7; TRBD1 matches at 7 bases. CDR1 and CDR2 (germline): SGHVS, FQNEAQ. J lost 4 bases, V lost 6 bases, and 12 bases had no gene match. This CDR3 comprises 15 residues. In DNA form, the CDR3 reads TGTGCCAGCAGTCCGACCCGGGACAGCGGTTACGAGCAGTACTTC. It encodes CASSPTRDSGYEQYF. The full variable domain, with the rest looked up from reference TRBV7-8 and TRBJ2-7, is GAGVSQSPRYKVAKRGQDVALRCDPISGHVSLFWYQQALGQGPEFLTYFQNEAQLDKSGLPSDRFFAERPEGSVSTLKIQRTQQEDSAVYLCASSPTRDSGYEQYFGPGTRLTVT.

The rearrangement links TRBV12-3 or TRBV12-4 to TRBJ2-5; 7 positions match TRBD2. The CDR3 extends over 15 amino acids. The trim removed 3 bases at V and 5 bases at J, leaving 9 bases unmatched. The CDR3 coding sequence is TGTGCCAGCAGTTTTTCCGGGGCCGGGGGGGAGACCCAGTACTTC. Translation gives CASSFSGAGGETQYF.

This rearrangement joins TRBV14 to TRBJ1-6, with D possibly being TRBD1 (5 bases). V lost 1 base and J lost 0, with 19 bases in between. Germline lookup yields CDR1 SGHDN and CDR2 FVKESK. The CDR3 sequence is 20 residues long. CDR3 protein: CASSQVLGGVGVSYNSPLHF. The CDR3 nucleotides are TGTGCCAGCAGCCAAGTACTTGGAGGTGTGGGGGTCTCCTATAATTCACCCCTCCACTTT.

This clonotype was seen a few times. The chain has TRBV7-9 and TRBJ2-5; TRBD1 matches at 8 bases. Germline V gene sequence: CDR1 SEHNR, CDR2 FQNEAQ (reference sequence). With V trimmed by 3 bases and J by 5 bases, 11 bases remained unmatched. This CDR3 region has 16 residues. CDR3 sequence: CASSLSQGALLETQYF. The CDR3 DNA follows: TGTGCCAGCAGCTTGTCGCAGGGGGCGCTTTTGGAGACCCAGTACTTC.

In its sample, this clonotype was seen a few times. The chain carries TRBV20-1 and TRBJ2-4, with D unresolved. V lost 6 bases, J lost 0 bases, and 15 bases lay in between. The CDR3 loop spans 15 amino acids. In germline, CDR1 is DFQATT, CDR2 SNEGSKA (reference sequence). The CDR3 region is CSAQQLRLAKNIQYF. The CDR3 DNA reads TGCAGTGCGCAACAGCTGCGCCTAGCCAAAAACATTCAGTACTTC.

This clonotype was seen repeatedly, ten times or more. This sequence joins TRBV3-1 and TRBJ1-5, with D perhaps matching TRBD1 (6 bases). Trimming removed 3 bases from V and 7 bases from J, with 10 bases in between. From germline, CDR1 is LGHDT and CDR2 YNNKEL (reference sequence). The CDR3 spans 13 residues. The CDR3 sequence: CASSQGARQPQHF. CDR3 DNA: TGTGCCAGCAGCCAGGGGGCTCGGCAGCCCCAGCATTTT.

This clonotype was seen repeatedly, ten times or more. The rearrangement uses TRBV28 and TRBJ2-1; no clear D. The CDR3 extends over 15 amino acids. Looked up from germline, CDR1 is MDHEN and CDR2 is SYDVKM. Deletions cut 8 bases from V and 3 bases from J, with 17 bases between. The CDR3 bases are TGTGCCAGCCTCGGGTCGGGCACTCACTACAATGAGCAGTTCTTC. Translation gives CASLGSGTHYNEQFF.

This clonotype came up many times. The chain combines TRBV18 with TRBJ1-1; D remains ambiguous. From germline, CDR1 is KGHSH and CDR2 LQKENI. CDR3 length: 14 amino acids. V was shortened by 3 bases and J by 3 bases, with 11 bases between the two germline ends. The CDR3 sequence is CASSPAGGDTEAFF. As DNA, the CDR3 is TGTGCCAGCTCACCGGCAGGTGGGGACACTGAAGCTTTCTTT.

The genes are TRBV20-1 and TRBJ2-1; weak D call: TRBD1 (5 bases). Trimming shortened V by 5 bases and J by 6 bases, and 14 bases separated the two germline ends. This CDR3 is built from 13 residues. The germline CDR1 and CDR2 sequences are DFQATT and SNEGSKA (reference sequence). CDR3 DNA: TGCAGTGCTGACAGCCTCCCGGGCAATGAGCAGTTCTTC. This gives the protein CSADSLPGNEQFF.

This clonotype was seen repeatedly, ten times or more. V usage is TRBV27 and J usage is TRBJ2-7; TRBD1 matches at 7 bases. The CDR3 length is 15 residues. CDR1 and CDR2 from the germline V gene are MNHEY and SMNVEV (reference sequence). Unmatched junction bases numbered 9, after V lost 4 bases and J lost 3 bases. CDR3 sequence: CASSSGDRKRYEQYF. CDR3 DNA: TGTGCCAGCAGTTCCGGGGACAGAAAGCGCTACGAGCAGTACTTC.

This clonotype was detected many times. The J gene is TRBJ1-2, the V gene TRBV30; D is unclear. Between the trimmed V and J ends, which lost 8 bases and 3 bases, there was a span of 10 bases. The germline gives CDR1 GTSNPN, CDR2 SVGIG (reference sequence). This CDR3 has 11 residues. CDR3 nucleotide sequence: TGTGCCATCGACCAGGACTATGGCTACACCTTC. This gives the protein CAIDQDYGYTF.

The table lists this clonotype with many counts. The chain recombines TRBV28 with TRBJ2-6; D remains ambiguous. The CDR3 covers 15 residues. V was shortened by 9 bases and J by 0 bases, with 12 bases between the two germline ends. Germline V gene lookup returns CDR1 MDHEN and CDR2 SYDVKM. In DNA form, the CDR3 reads TGTGCCAGTCGCCCAAGAGACTCTGGGGCCAACGTCCTGACTTTC. Protein sequence: CASRPRDSGANVLTF.

This clonotype occurred a few times. The chain couples TRBV6-5 to TRBJ2-5; D ambiguous. Germline lookup yields CDR1 MNHEY and CDR2 SVGAGI. The length of the CDR3 is 17 residues. V shed 3 bases and J shed 5 bases, with 22 bases lying between them. This chain's CDR3 is CASSYRGVGIVGETQYF. The CDR3 DNA reads as TGTGCCAGCAGTTATCGAGGAGTGGGTATTGTCGGGGAGACCCAGTACTTC.

The chain couples TRBV19 to TRBJ1-6, with D unresolved. The germline CDR1 and CDR2 sequences are LNHDA and SQIVND (reference sequence). CDR3 size: 14 residues. V lost 3 bases and J lost 7, with 10 bases in between. The CDR3 is CASSIGQPNSPLHF. The DNA of the CDR3 is TGTGCCAGTAGTATCGGGCAGCCGAATTCACCCCTCCACTTT. The whole variable domain, remainder taken from reference TRBV19 and TRBJ1-6, is DGGITQSPKYLFRKEGQNVTLSCEQNLNHDAMYWYRQDPGQGLRLIYYSQIVNDFQKGDIAEGYSVSREKKESFPLTVTSAQKNPTAFYLCASSIGQPNSPLHFGNGTRLTVT.